This TCR beta chain was profiled in a study of T cell responses to AZD1222 COVID-19 vaccine. Overall study context: The study pooled second doses at about 4 or about 12 weeks. Study observations and caveats: Females made up more of the donors, who were largely white British, and clonal diversity may have come out too low.

V lost 5 bases, J lost 0 bases, and 8 bases lay in between. The CDR3 loop spans 14 amino acids. Germline V gene data show CDR1 as MDHEN and CDR2 as SYDVKM. As concerns this clone: Its target is not known.

Profiled with immunoSEQ multiplex PCR; TCRdb holds only in-frame clones, not every one. The data hold about 54,000 clones, with roughly four fifths observed a single time. The TCR sequence derives from an adult in good health. This chain connects TRBV28 to TRBJ2-4; D possibly matches TRBD1 or TRBD2 (5 bases each). Sequenced here: peripheral blood, sampled on day 0 of AZD1222 vaccination. The CDR3: CASSRDGAKNIQYF. CDR3 coding DNA: TGTGCCAGCAGTCGGGACGGAGCCAAAAACATTCAGTACTTC.